Given below is one T cell receptor beta chain in context. The data belong to a study of blood T cell repertoires in COVID-19. The wider study: T cells, B-cell-depleted T cells, or PBMCs supplied cDNA or gDNA.

Only in-frame clones appear in the TCRdb table, and some are missing; sequencing was by immunoSEQ multiplex PCR. The sample holds a few hundred thousand clones, 75% to 90% seen once. Across fewer than 25 US areas, participants ranged in age from about 18 to 90 years. Cohort 3 recovery required two negative PCRs, clearance, or symptom resolution. V trimming: 0 bases; J trimming: 1 base; junction bases outside the gene matches: 2. Germline values: CDR1 KGHSH, CDR2 LQKENI. This CDR3 spans 15 amino acids. The V gene is TRBV18, the J gene TRBJ1-1, with 7 nucleotides matching TRBD1. The specimen was PBMCs or T cells enriched from blood (not recorded which). The receptor comes from a young man who had recovered from COVID-19. The CDR3 DNA reads TGTGCCAGCTCACCACCGGGACAGTGGAACACTGAAGCTTTCTTT. This sequence encodes CASSPPGQWNTEAFF. Combining the CDR3 with reference TRBV18 and TRBJ1-1 gives the whole variable domain NAGVMQNPRHLVRRRGQEARLRCSPMKGHSHVYWYRQLPEEGLKFMVYLQKENIIDESGMPKERFSAEFPKEGPSILRIQQVVRGDSAAYFCASSPPGQWNTEAFFGQGTRLTVV.